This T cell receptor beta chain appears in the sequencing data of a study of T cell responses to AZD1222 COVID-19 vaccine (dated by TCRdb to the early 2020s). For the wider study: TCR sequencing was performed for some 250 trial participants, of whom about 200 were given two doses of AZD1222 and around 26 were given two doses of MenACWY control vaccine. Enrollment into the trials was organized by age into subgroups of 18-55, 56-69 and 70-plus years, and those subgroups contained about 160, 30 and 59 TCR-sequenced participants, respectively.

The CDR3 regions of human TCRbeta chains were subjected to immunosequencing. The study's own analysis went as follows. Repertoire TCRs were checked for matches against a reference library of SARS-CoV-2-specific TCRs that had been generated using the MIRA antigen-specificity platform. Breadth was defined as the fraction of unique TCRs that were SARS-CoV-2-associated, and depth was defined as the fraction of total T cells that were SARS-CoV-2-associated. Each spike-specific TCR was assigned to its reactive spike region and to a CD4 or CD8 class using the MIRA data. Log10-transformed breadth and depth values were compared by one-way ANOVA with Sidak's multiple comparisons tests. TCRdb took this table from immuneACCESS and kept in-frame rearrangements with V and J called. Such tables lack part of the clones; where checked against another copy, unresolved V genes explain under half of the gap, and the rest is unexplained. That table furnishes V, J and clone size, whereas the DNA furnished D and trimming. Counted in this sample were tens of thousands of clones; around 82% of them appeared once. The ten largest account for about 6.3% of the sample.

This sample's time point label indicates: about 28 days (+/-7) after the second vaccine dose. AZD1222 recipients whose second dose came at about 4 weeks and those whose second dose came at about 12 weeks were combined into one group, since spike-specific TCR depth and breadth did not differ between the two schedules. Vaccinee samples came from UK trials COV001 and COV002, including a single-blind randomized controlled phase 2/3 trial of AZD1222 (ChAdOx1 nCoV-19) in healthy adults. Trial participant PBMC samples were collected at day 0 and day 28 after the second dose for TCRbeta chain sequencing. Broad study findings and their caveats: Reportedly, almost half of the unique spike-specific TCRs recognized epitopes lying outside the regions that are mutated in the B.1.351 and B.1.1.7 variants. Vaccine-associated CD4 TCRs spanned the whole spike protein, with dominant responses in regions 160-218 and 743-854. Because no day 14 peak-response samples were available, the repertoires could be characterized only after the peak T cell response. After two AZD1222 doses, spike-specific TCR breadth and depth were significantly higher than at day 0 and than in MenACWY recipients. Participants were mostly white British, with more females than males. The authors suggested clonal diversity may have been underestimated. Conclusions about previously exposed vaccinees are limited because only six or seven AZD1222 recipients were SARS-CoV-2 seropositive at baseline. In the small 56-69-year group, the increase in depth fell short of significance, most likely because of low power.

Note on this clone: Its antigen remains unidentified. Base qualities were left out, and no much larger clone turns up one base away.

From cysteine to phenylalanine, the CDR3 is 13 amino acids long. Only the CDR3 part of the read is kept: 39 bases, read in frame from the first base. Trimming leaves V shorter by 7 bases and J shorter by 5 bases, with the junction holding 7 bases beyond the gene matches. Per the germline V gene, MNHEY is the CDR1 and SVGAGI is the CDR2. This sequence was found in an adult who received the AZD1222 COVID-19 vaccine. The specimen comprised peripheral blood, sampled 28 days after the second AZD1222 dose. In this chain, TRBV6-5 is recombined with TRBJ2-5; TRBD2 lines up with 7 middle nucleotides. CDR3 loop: CASTQAGLETQYF. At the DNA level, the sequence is TGTGCCAGCACCCAAGCGGGGTTGGAGACCCAGTACTTC.